This TCR beta chain was recorded in a study of cytotoxic CD8 clonotypes in ibrutinib-treated CLL. Findings and limits, study-wide: On treatment, the uncommon public clonotypes contracted or remained stable. Baseline levels were approached again at progression, after clonality had risen at ibrutinib response. In sustained-remission versus progressing patients, sampling times differed.

The CDR3 is 17 amino acids. Germline loops: CDR1 SGHAT, CDR2 FQNNGV. J was trimmed by 0 bases and V by 2 bases; bases with no gene match: 8. The planned depth of sequencing spanned 1 in 200,000 to 1 in 1 million T cells. Some clones are missing from TCRdb's copy, which holds only in-frame ones; the method was immunoSEQ multiplex PCR. The sample shows about 130,000 clones, around four fifths of them seen only once. In the case of this clone: Its target is not known.

This clonotype originated in a human donor with chronic lymphocytic leukemia. The genes are TRBV11-2 and TRBJ2-3, with 7 bases matching TRBD1. The sequences come from PBMCs, collected after 24 months of ibrutinib treatment. The CDR3 DNA reads as TGTGCCAGCAGCTTACATTTCCGGGACAGAAGCACAGATACGCAGTATTTT. Translated, it gives CASSLHFRDRSTDTQYF.